A selection of T cell receptor beta chains follows, all from one sample in a study of post-analysis software for immune sequencing data. TCRdb reanalysed the PCR reads using MiXCR and keeps one entry per CDR3 protein. Of almost 700,000 distinct CDR3 sequences detected, 59% appear once; the ten largest clones hold around 10%. The source material was blood. The receptors stem from a girl aged 2 to 9 with multiple sclerosis. Each CDR3 is given with its conserved first and last residue. D genes are given only for firm matches. Expanded clones get a size class; other rows say once, few or many, or leave the size out.

TRBJ2-7,-,-,TRBV7-2,CASSQRGRSYNEQYF,TGTGCCAGCAGTCAAAGGGGGAGATCTTACAATGAGCAGTACTTC
TRBJ2-2,-,-,TRBV7-8,CASRPPTANTGELFF,TGTGCCAGCCGGCCCCCGACAGCGAACACCGGGGAGCTGTTTTTT
TRBJ2-1,-,TRBD2,TRBV12-3/TRBV12-4,CASSAQEREVDNEQFF,TGTGCCAGCAGTGCCCAGGAGCGGGAGGTCGACAATGAGCAGTTCTTC
TRBJ1-2,-,-,TRBV7-9,CASASEGTFNYGYTF,TGTGCCAGCGCCTCGGAGGGGACTTTTAACTATGGCTACACCTTC
TRBJ2-3,-,TRBD2,TRBV14,CASSQFVSSGTDTQYF,TGTGCCAGCAGCCAATTTGTGTCTAGCGGGACAGATACGCAGTATTTT
TRBJ2-1,-,-,TRBV7-2,CASSIGQLTSGEQFF,TGTGCCAGCAGCATAGGGCAGTTAACGTCGGGTGAGCAGTTCTTC
TRBJ2-1,few,-,TRBV6-1,CASSEAVASGHEQFF,TGTGCCAGCAGTGAAGCGGTGGCTAGTGGCCATGAGCAGTTCTTC
TRBJ2-1,few,-,TRBV7-9,CASSFGSSLDEQFF,TGTGCCAGCAGCTTCGGGTCTAGTTTGGATGAGCAGTTCTTC
TRBJ1-5,-,TRBD1,TRBV4-2,CASSQRTGILGSNQPQHF,TGTGCCAGCAGCCAACGGACAGGCATCCTGGGGAGCAATCAGCCCCAGCATTTT
TRBJ2-2,-,-,TRBV6-5,CASSYSGGNTGELFF,TGTGCCAGCAGTTATAGCGGAGGTAACACCGGGGAGCTGTTTTTT
TRBJ1-2,-,-,TRBV24-1,CATSDGADYGYTF,TGTGCCACCAGTGATGGGGCGGACTATGGCTACACCTTC